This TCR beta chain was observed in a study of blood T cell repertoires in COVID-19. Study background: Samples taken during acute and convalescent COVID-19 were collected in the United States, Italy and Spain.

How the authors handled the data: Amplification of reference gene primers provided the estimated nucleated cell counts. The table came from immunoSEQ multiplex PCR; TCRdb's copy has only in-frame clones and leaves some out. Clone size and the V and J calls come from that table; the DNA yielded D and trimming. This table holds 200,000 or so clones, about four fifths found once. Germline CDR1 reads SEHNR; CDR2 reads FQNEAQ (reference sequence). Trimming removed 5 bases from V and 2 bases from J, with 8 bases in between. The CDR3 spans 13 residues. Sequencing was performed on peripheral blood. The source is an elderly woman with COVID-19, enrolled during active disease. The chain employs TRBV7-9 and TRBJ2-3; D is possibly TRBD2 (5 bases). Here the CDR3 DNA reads TGTGCCAGCAGCAGGACTGTCACAGATACGCAGTATTTT. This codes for CASSRTVTDTQYF.